This entry describes one T cell receptor beta chain. Its target is unknown. This sample was taken from a study of cytomegalovirus exposure and HLA in healthy donors. Findings of the study overall: Analysis was performed later, and it showed HLA-associated TCR beta chains to be more clonally expanded than equally common others. Reported findings show TCR beta sequences accurately forecast HLA-A and HLA-B alleles in most subjects. Per published reports, the classifier diagnosed cytomegalovirus status with high specificity and sensitivity. A later analysis found common viral pathogens apparently linked to several of the most significant clusters.

Trimming left V 6 bases short and J 6 bases short, with 14 bases between. CDR1 WSHSY and CDR2 SAAADI come from the germline V gene. The CDR3 is 14 residues long. The PCR contained 60 Vbeta and 13 Jbeta primers. Using immunoSEQ multiplex PCR, the repertoire was profiled, and TCRdb retains in-frame clones only, with some absent. This sample carries roughly 160,000 clones, around three quarters of them seen once, and the ten largest clones take 1.5% to 2%. The V call is TRBV10-2, the J call TRBJ2-2; the D gene is possibly TRBD2 (6 bases). Specimen: PBMCs. The TCR was taken from a woman in her twenties or thirties in good health and CMV-seronegative. The CDR3 loop is CASRTWEEAGELFF. The CDR3 bases are TGCGCCAGCAGGACATGGGAGGAGGCCGGGGAGCTGTTTTTT.